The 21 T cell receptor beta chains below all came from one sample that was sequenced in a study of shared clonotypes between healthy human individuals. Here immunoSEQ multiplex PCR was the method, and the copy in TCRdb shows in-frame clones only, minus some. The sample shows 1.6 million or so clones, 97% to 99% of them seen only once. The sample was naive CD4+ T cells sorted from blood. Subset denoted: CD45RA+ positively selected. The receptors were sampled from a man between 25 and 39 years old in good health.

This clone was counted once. This chain's CDR3 is CASSALAGESYNEQFF. The CDR3 DNA is TGTGCCAGCAGCGCGCTAGCGGGAGAATCCTACAATGAGCAGTTCTTC. The chain couples TRBV9 to TRBJ2-1; 10 bases fit TRBD2. Unmatched junction bases numbered 4, after V lost 3 bases and J lost 1 base. The CDR3 loop spans 16 amino acids. The germline CDR1 and CDR2 sequences are SGDLS and YYNGEE. The full variable domain, in which reference TRBV9 and TRBJ2-1 provide the parts outside the CDR3, is DSGVTQTPKHLITATGQRVTLRCSPRSGDLSVYWYQQSLDQGLQFLIQYYNGEERAKGNILERFSAQQFPDLHSELNLSSLELGDSALYFCASSALAGESYNEQFFGPGTRLTVL.

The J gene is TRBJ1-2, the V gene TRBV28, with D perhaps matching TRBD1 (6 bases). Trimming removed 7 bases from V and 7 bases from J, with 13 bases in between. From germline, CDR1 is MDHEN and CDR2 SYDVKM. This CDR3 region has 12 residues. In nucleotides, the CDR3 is TGTGCCAGCACCTTAGACAGGCCTGGCTACACCTTC. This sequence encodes CASTLDRPGYTF.

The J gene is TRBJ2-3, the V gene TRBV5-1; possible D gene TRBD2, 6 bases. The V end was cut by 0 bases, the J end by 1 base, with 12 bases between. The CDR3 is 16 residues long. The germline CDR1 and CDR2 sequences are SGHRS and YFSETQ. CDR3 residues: CASSLAGGQGTDTQYF. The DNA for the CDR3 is TGCGCCAGCAGCTTGGCCGGGGGTCAGGGCACAGATACGCAGTATTTT.

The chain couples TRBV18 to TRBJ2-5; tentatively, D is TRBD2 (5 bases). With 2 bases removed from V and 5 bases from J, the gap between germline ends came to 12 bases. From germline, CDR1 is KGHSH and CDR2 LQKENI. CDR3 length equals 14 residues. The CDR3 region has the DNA TGTGCCAGCTCACCAGAGGGTTTGTGGGAGACCCAGTACTTC. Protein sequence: CASSPEGLWETQYF.

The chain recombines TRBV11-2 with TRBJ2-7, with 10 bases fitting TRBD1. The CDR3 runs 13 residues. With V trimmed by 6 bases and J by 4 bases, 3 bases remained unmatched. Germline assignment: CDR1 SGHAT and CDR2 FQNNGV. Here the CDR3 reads CASRGDRGYEQYF. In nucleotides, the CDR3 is TGTGCCAGCAGGGGGGACAGGGGATACGAGCAGTACTTC.

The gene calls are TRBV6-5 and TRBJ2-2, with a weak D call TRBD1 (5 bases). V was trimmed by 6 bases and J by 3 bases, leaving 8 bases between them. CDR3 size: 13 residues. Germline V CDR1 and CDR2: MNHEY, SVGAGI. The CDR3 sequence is CASSQGYTGELFF. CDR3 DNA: TGTGCCAGCAGCCAGGGTTACACCGGGGAGCTGTTTTTT.

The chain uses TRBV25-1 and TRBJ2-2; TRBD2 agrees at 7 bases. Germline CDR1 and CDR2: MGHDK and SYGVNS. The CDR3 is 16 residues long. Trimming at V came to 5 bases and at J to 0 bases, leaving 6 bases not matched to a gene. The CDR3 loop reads CASSWGGFANTGELFF. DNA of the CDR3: TGTGCCAGCAGTTGGGGAGGGTTCGCGAACACCGGGGAGCTGTTTTTT.

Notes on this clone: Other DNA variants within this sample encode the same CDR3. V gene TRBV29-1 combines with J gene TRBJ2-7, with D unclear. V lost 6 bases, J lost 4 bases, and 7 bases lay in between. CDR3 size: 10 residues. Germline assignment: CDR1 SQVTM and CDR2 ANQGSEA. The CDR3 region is CSVGVYEQYF. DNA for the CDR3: TGCAGCGTCGGTGTTTACGAGCAGTACTTC.

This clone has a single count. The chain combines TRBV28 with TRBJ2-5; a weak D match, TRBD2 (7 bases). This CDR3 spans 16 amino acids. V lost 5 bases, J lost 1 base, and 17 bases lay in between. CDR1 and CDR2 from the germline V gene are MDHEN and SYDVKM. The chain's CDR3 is CASSDPGGGGQETQYF. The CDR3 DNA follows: TGTGCCAGCAGTGACCCGGGGGGCGGGGGCCAAGAGACCCAGTACTTC.

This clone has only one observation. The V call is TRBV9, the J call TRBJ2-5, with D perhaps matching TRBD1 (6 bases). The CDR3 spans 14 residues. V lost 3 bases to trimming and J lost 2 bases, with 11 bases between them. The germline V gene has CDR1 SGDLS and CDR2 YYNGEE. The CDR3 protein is CASSGTGLQETQYF. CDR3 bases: TGTGCCAGCAGCGGAACAGGGCTACAAGAGACCCAGTACTTC.

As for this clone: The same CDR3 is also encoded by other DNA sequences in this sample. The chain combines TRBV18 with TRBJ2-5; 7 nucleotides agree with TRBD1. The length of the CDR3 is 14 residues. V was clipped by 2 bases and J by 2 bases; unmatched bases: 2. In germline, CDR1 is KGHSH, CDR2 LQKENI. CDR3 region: CASSPNRGQETQYF. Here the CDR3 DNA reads TGTGCCAGCTCACCAAACAGGGGTCAAGAGACCCAGTACTTC.

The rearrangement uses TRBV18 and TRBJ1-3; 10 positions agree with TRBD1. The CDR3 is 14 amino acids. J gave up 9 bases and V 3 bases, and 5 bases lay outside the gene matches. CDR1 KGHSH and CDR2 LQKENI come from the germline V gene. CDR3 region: CASSPGTGDTTIYF. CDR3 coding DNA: TGTGCCAGCTCACCTGGGACAGGGGATACCACCATATATTTT. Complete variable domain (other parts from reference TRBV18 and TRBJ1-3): NAGVMQNPRHLVRRRGQEARLRCSPMKGHSHVYWYRQLPEEGLKFMVYLQKENIIDESGMPKERFSAEFPKEGPSILRIQQVVRGDSAAYFCASSPGTGDTTIYFGEGSWLTVV.

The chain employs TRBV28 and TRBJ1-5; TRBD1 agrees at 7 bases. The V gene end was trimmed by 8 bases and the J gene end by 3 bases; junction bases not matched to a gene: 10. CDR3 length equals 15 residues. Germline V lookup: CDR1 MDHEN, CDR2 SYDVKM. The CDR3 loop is CASHNLQGTNQPQHF. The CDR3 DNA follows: TGTGCCAGCCATAACTTACAGGGGACCAATCAGCCCCAGCATTTT.

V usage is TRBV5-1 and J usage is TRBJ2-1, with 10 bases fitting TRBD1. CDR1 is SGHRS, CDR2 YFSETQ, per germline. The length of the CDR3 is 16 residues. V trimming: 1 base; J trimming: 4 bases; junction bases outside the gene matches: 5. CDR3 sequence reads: CASSLLSGQGYNEQFF. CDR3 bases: TGCGCCAGCAGCTTGTTATCGGGACAGGGGTACAATGAGCAGTTCTTC.

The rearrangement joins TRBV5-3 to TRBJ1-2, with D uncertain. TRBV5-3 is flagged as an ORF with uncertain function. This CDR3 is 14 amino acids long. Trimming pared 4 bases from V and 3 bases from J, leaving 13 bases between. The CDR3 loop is CARSPGSADYGYTF. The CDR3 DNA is TGTGCCAGAAGCCCCGGCTCGGCAGACTATGGCTACACCTTC.

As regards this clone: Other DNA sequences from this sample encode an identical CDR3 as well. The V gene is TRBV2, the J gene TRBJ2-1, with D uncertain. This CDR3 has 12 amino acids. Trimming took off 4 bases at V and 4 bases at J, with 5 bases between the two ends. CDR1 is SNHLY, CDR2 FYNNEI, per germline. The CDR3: CASSGSYNEQFF. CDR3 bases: TGTGCCAGCAGTGGATCTTACAATGAGCAGTTCTTC.

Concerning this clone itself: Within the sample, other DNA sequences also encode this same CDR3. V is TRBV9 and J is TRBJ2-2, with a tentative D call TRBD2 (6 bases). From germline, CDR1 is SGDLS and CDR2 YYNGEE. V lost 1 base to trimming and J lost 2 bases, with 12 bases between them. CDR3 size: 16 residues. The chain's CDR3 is CASSVRGDSNTGELFF. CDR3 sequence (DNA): TGTGCCAGCAGCGTAAGAGGGGACTCCAACACCGGGGAGCTGTTTTTT.

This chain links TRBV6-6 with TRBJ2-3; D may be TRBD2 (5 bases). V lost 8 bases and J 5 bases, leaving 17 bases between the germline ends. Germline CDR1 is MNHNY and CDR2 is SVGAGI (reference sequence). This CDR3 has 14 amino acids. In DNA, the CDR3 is TGTGCCAGCGGGATAGCGTCCCCCCGAGATACGCAGTATTTT. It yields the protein CASGIASPRDTQYF.

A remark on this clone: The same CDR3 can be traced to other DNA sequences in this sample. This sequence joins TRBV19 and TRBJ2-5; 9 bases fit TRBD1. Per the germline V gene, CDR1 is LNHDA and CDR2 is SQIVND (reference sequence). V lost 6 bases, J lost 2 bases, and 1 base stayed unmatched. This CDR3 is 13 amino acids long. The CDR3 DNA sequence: TGTGCCAGTAGCGGGACAGGGCAAGAGACCCAGTACTTC. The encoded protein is CASSGTGQETQYF.

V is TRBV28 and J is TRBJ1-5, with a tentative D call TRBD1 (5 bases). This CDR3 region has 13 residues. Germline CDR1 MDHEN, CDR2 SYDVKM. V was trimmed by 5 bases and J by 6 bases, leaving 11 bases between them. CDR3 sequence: CASSTPGGQPQHF. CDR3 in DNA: TGTGCCAGCAGTACCCCTGGGGGTCAGCCCCAGCATTTT.

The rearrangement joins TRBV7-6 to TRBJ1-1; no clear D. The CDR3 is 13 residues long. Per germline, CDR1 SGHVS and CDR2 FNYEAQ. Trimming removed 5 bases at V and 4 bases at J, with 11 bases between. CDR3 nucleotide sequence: TGTGCCAGCAGCCTAAGGGAGAGCACTGAAGCTTTCTTT. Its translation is CASSLRESTEAFF. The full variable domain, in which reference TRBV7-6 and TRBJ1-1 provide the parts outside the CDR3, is GAGVSQSPRYKVTKRGQDVALRCDPISGHVSLYWYRQALGQGPEFLTYFNYEAQQDKSGLPNDRFSAERPEGSISTLTIQRTEQRDSAMYRCASSLRESTEAFFGQGTRLTVV.